The 7 T cell receptor beta chains presented below share a single source sample, sequenced in a study of T-cell memory formation after mild COVID-19. MiXCR was run by TCRdb on the 5' RACE reads, yielding one entry per CDR3 protein. The table shows about 350,000 distinct CDR3 sequences, with roughly 13% occurring only once. Sequencing was performed on PBMCs or a T cell subset sorted from them (not recorded which). The receptors originated from a man in his late teens or twenties who had mild COVID-19 (a few samples of this study predate the infection). Cell type and time point are not known.

This clonotype was recorded a few times. The chain combines TRBV20-1 with TRBJ1-1, with TRBD1 matching 11 bases. Germline lookup yields CDR1 DFQATT and CDR2 SNEGSKA (reference sequence). This CDR3 has 13 amino acids. With V trimmed by 3 bases and J by 4 bases, 1 base remained unmatched. CDR3 DNA sequence: TGCAGTGCTAGGGGACAGGGGGGCACTGAAGCTTTCTTT. Amino acid sequence: CSARGQGGTEAFF.

The chain recombines TRBV18 with TRBJ2-5, with D maybe TRBD1 (5 bases). V lost 1 base and J lost 5, with 14 bases in between. CDR3 length: 15 residues. Germline CDR1 reads KGHSH; CDR2 reads LQKENI. The CDR3: CASSPRVRATETQYF. The CDR3 region has the DNA TGTGCCAGCTCACCACGTGTCAGGGCGACGGAGACCCAGTACTTC.

The V and J genes are TRBV20-1 and TRBJ1-2; 9 nucleotides match TRBD1. The trim removed 0 bases at V and 7 bases at J, leaving 6 bases unmatched. Germline assignment: CDR1 DFQATT and CDR2 SNEGSKA (reference sequence). This CDR3 is 14 amino acids long. The CDR3 protein is CSAREQGQGSGYTF. Here the CDR3 DNA reads TGCAGTGCTAGAGAGCAGGGACAGGGTTCTGGCTACACCTTC.

This clonotype was detected only a few times. V usage is TRBV4-3 and J usage is TRBJ2-1, with 8 nucleotides matching TRBD1. The V gene's germline CDR1 is LGHNA and CDR2 YSLEER. The CDR3 is 14 amino acids. The V gene end was trimmed by 4 bases and the J gene end by 10 bases; junction bases not matched to a gene: 9. The CDR3 DNA reads TGCGCCAGCAGCCCCCAGGGGGCCTACAGGGAGCAGTTCTTC. Amino acid sequence: CASSPQGAYREQFF.

The rearrangement joins TRBV11-3 to TRBJ2-3, with D perhaps matching TRBD1 or TRBD2 (5 bases each). CDR3 length equals 17 residues. Germline V gives CDR1 SGHNT, CDR2 YENEEA. V was clipped by 4 bases and J by 1 base, with 18 bases between them. Here the CDR3 reads CASSSRTSRGGTDTQYF. CDR3 coding DNA: TGTGCCAGCAGCTCCCGCACCTCTAGAGGGGGCACAGATACGCAGTATTTT.

This clonotype was seen a few times. This chain connects TRBV7-3 to TRBJ2-5; D is ambiguous. Trimming took 1 base from V and 4 from J, leaving 7 bases between them. This CDR3 comprises 13 residues. Germline CDR1 and CDR2: SGHTA and FQGTGA. The CDR3 nucleotides read TGTGCCAGCAGCTTAAGTTTCCGAGAGACCCAGTACTTC. It yields the protein CASSLSFRETQYF.

V is TRBV6-6 and J is TRBJ1-5; 11 bases map to TRBD1. Germline trimming cut 6 bases from V and 3 bases from J; bases unmatched to any gene: 4. The CDR3 sequence is 15 residues long. CDR1 is MNHNY, CDR2 SVGAGI, per germline (reference sequence). The CDR3 nucleotides are TGTGCCAGCAGCCGGGACAGGGGGTTCAATCAGCCCCAGCATTTT. This sequence encodes CASSRDRGFNQPQHF.